The clone carrying this T cell receptor (beta chain) was observed a handful of times. Its antigen is not identified. This record comes from a study of cytomegalovirus exposure and HLA in healthy donors. Vbeta (60) and Jbeta (13) primers were used in the PCR. Libraries were prepared by immunoSEQ multiplex PCR; TCRdb keeps only in-frame clonotypes and omits some of them. The repertoire holds some 180,000 clones, with about 9% as singletons. Per the germline V gene, CDR1 is LNHDA and CDR2 is SQIVND (reference sequence). The junction had 10 bases not matched to a gene; V was cut back by 8 bases and J by 3 bases. CDR3 length: 15 amino acids. Overall study results and limits: Apparent HLA restriction characterized most CMV-associated TCR beta chains in a later analysis.

The TCR originated in a woman under 40 in good health and CMV-seropositive. Sequenced material: PBMCs. The chain links TRBV19 to TRBJ2-5; 9 nucleotides agree with TRBD1. CDR3 nucleotides: TGTGCCAGTTCCCCAAGCCGGGACAGGGAAGAGACCCAGTACTTC. This codes for CASSPSRDREETQYF.